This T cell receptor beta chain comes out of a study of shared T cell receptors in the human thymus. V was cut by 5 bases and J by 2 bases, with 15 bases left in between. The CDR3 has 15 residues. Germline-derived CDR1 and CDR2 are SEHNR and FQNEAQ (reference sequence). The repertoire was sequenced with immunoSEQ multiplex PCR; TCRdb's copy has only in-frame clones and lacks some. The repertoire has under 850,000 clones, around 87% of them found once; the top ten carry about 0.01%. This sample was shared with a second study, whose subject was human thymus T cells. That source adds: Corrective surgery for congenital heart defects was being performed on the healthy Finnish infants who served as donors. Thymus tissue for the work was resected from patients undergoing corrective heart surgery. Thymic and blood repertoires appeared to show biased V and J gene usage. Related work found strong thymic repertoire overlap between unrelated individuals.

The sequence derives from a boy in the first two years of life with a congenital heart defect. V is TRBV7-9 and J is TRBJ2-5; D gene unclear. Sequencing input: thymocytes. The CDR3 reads CASSPRLAPQETQYF. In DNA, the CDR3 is TGTGCCAGCAGCCCGCGACTGGCCCCACAAGAGACCCAGTACTTC. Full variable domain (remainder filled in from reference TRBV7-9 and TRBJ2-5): DTGVSQNPRHKITKRGQNVTFRCDPISEHNRLYWYRQTLGQGPEFLTYFQNEAQLEKSRLLSDRFSAERPKGSFSTLEIQRTEQGDSAMYLCASSPRLAPQETQYFGPGTRLLVL.